This T cell receptor (beta chain) was sequenced in a study of cytomegalovirus exposure and HLA in healthy donors. Study as a whole: Among 398 genotyped donors, about 83% fell in the Caucasian-associated ancestry cluster.

PCR amplification relied on 60 Vbeta primers (plus 13 Jbeta primers). The method was immunoSEQ multiplex PCR; TCRdb's version includes in-frame clones alone and lacks a portion of them. The data show some 76,000 clones, and the top ten clones hold roughly 0.8%. The study, taken as a whole, reports: Among TCR beta chains, those listed as cytomegalovirus-associated numbered around 180. Accurate HLA-A and HLA-B prediction from TCR beta sequences was reported for most subjects.

Turning to this clone: Its antigen is unknown.

The CDR3 contains 14 residues. Germline-derived CDR1 and CDR2 are MNHEY and SMNVEV (reference sequence). V was cut by 6 bases and J by 2 bases, with 13 bases left in between. This chain connects TRBV27 to TRBJ1-2; TRBD1 might be the D (6 bases). The sequenced material came from PBMCs. This TCR was recovered from a boy between 10 and 17 years old in good health and CMV-seronegative. In DNA form, the CDR3 reads TGTGCCAGCAGCCGAAGAGACAGGAACTATGGCTACACCTTC. This codes for CASSRRDRNYGYTF.